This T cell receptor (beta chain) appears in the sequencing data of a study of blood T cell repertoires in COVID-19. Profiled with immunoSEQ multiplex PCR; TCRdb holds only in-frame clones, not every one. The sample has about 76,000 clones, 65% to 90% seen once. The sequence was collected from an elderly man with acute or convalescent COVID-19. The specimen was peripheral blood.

The CDR3: CASSFGLAGENNEQYF. In nucleotides, the CDR3 is TGTGCCAGCAGTTTTGGACTAGCGGGAGAAAACAACGAGCAGTACTTC. The chain links TRBV6-5 to TRBJ2-7, with TRBD2 identical over 13 bases. The CDR3 loop spans 16 amino acids. The V gene's germline CDR1 is MNHEY and CDR2 SVGAGI. The junction had 8 bases not matched to a gene; V was cut back by 4 bases and J by 5 bases.